This T cell receptor beta chain was documented in a study of T cells in Graves' hyperthyroidism and ophthalmopathy. Notes on the study in general: Blood shared most expanded thyroid clonotypes above 0.001. Ophthalmopathy and stable hyperthyroidism were separated by a 13 V-J model.

Criteria for exclusion of patients were uncontrolled infection, other autoimmune disease, pregnancy or lactation. Germline-derived CDR1 and CDR2 are MNHEY and SMNVEV (reference sequence). The CDR3 consists of 12 residues. With regard to this clonotype: The antigen is undetermined. An end of the junction does not agree with germline; a read error may underlie this.

Amplification targeted TCR beta CDR3 regions from RNA transcripts. The TCR CDR3 was amplified in a first-round RT-PCR using the HTBI primer set. TCRdb re-called the multiplex PCR reads through MiXCR, storing one row per CDR3 protein. The sample includes around 600,000 distinct CDR3 sequences, about 14% of them seen just once. This sequence originates from a woman in her fifties or sixties with Graves' ophthalmopathy. Sequencing was performed on blood. The gene calls are TRBV27 and TRBJ2-7; the match to TRBD1 covers 7 bases. CDR3 residues: CASRTGFYEQCF. Here the CDR3 DNA reads TGTGCCAGCAGGACAGGGTTTTACGAGCAGTGCTTC.